This TCR beta chain was captured in a study of blood T cell repertoires in COVID-19. Libraries were prepared by immunoSEQ multiplex PCR; TCRdb keeps only in-frame clonotypes and omits some of them. Of 30,000 to 40,000 clones in the sample, about nine tenths are singletons; the top ten hold about 1.9%. The CDR3 extends over 14 amino acids. Germline CDR1 is SGHTA and CDR2 is FQGTGA. V was cut by 5 bases and J by 5 bases, with 15 bases left in between. The clonotype originates from a man in his forties or fifties with active or convalescent COVID-19. Sequencing used peripheral blood. The rearrangement uses TRBV7-3 and TRBJ2-5, with D possibly being TRBD2 (5 bases). The CDR3 loop reads CASSPLGGPETQYF. The CDR3, as DNA: TGTGCCAGCAGCCCCCTGGGCGGGCCGGAGACCCAGTACTTC.